The next 27 T cell receptor beta chains were all read from a single sample in a study of shared clonotypes between healthy human individuals. Data came from immunoSEQ multiplex PCR; TCRdb stores just in-frame clones and leaves some out. The sample yields just over 95,000 clones, approximately 61% seen once. The sequencing sample was made of memory CD8+ T cells sorted from blood. Described subset: CD45RO+ cells pooled with CCR7-negative TemRA cells. The receptor set was obtained from a man between 25 and 39 years old in good health.

The rearrangement joins TRBV5-1 to TRBJ2-1; D is uncertain. CDR1 is SGHRS and CDR2 is YFSETQ in the germline V gene. Trimming removed 0 bases at V and 7 bases at J, with 8 bases between. The CDR3 is made up of 13 amino acids. This CDR3 is CASSLEGHNEQFF. The CDR3 DNA follows: TGCGCCAGCAGCTTGGAGGGCCATAATGAGCAGTTCTTC.

The CDR3 nucleotides are TGTGCCAGCACCCATAGGGGGGGCGGGAGCGATGAGCAGTTCTTC. It encodes CASTHRGGGSDEQFF. The chain recombines TRBV13 with TRBJ2-1; the D gene is possibly TRBD2 (7 bases). Trimming left V 7 bases short and J 8 bases short, with 21 bases between. Germline V gene lookup returns CDR1 PRHDT and CDR2 FYEKMQ (reference sequence). The CDR3 is 15 residues long.

The chain carries TRBV7-9 and TRBJ1-3, with D perhaps matching TRBD1 (6 bases). The V end lost 3 bases, the J end lost 2 bases, and 11 bases lay between the germline ends. Germline V gene data show CDR1 as SEHNR and CDR2 as FQNEAQ (reference sequence). The CDR3 totals 15 residues. The DNA of the CDR3 is TGTGCCAGCAGCTTCATAGGGGGAGCTGGAAACACCATATATTTT. As protein: CASSFIGGAGNTIYF.

V gene TRBV19 combines with J gene TRBJ2-2, with a tentative D call TRBD1 (6 bases). CDR1 and CDR2 (germline): LNHDA, SQIVND (reference sequence). With 5 bases removed from V and 3 bases from J, the gap between germline ends came to 10 bases. The CDR3 is 14 amino acids. The chain's CDR3 is CASSLAGDTGELFF. The CDR3 DNA reads as TGTGCCAGTAGTTTAGCAGGGGACACCGGGGAGCTGTTTTTT.

This sequence joins TRBV7-2 and TRBJ2-1; 8 bases fit TRBD2. J lost 7 bases, V lost 1 base, and 3 bases had no gene match. Germline V gives CDR1 SGHTA, CDR2 FQGNSA. This CDR3 comprises 14 residues. CDR3 amino acids: CASSLDGTRNEQFF. CDR3 coding DNA: TGTGCCAGCAGCTTAGATGGGACTAGGAATGAGCAGTTCTTC.

The table lists this clone with a few counts. The chain carries TRBV27 and TRBJ2-4, with D perhaps given as TRBD1 or TRBD2 (5 bases each). Germline-derived CDR1 and CDR2 are MNHEY and SMNVEV (reference sequence). V was trimmed by 2 bases and J by 4 bases, leaving 9 bases between them. The CDR3 has 14 residues. The CDR3 protein is CASSLGGRKNIQYF. DNA of the CDR3: TGTGCCAGCAGTTTAGGGGGACGAAAAAACATTCAGTACTTC.

The gene calls are TRBV29-1 and TRBJ2-3; possibly TRBD1 for D (7 bases). This CDR3 contains 12 residues. V lost 4 bases and J lost 6, with 11 bases in between. Germline loops: CDR1 SQVTM, CDR2 ANQGSEA. The chain's CDR3 is CSVAPGGDTQYF. The DNA for the CDR3 is TGCAGCGTTGCCCCAGGGGGGGATACGCAGTATTTT.

This chain links TRBV5-4 with TRBJ2-3; 11 bases map to TRBD2. V dropped 2 bases and J dropped 4; count of bases not matched to a gene: 6. CDR1 and CDR2 from the germline V gene are SGHNT and YYREEE (reference sequence). The CDR3 loop spans 16 amino acids. CDR3 residues: CASSFPLAGVADTQYF. The CDR3 DNA reads TGTGCCAGCAGCTTCCCACTAGCGGGAGTCGCAGATACGCAGTATTTT.

The chain is built from TRBV27 and TRBJ2-7; D is perhaps TRBD2 (5 bases). This CDR3 is 15 amino acids long. Germline CDR1 reads MNHEY; CDR2 reads SMNVEV (reference sequence). V was clipped by 3 bases and J by 6 bases, with 18 bases between them. CDR3 residues: CASSFGTGSLGEQYF. For the CDR3, the DNA is TGTGCCAGCAGTTTTGGTACGGGATCACTCGGCGAGCAGTACTTC.

The V call is TRBV19, the J call TRBJ2-1; D possibly corresponds to TRBD2 (6 bases). Trimming left V 4 bases short and J 9 bases short, with 16 bases between. This CDR3 spans 14 amino acids. Germline loops: CDR1 LNHDA, CDR2 SQIVND (reference sequence). The CDR3 sequence is CASSKGLPFGEQFF. The CDR3 region has the DNA TGTGCCAGTAGTAAGGGACTCCCCTTCGGTGAGCAGTTCTTC.

This rearrangement joins TRBV19 to TRBJ2-5; tentatively, D is TRBD1 or TRBD2 (5 bases each). Per germline, CDR1 LNHDA and CDR2 SQIVND (reference sequence). The CDR3 length is 14 residues. Trimming pared 2 bases from V and 5 bases from J, leaving 12 bases between. CDR3 in DNA: TGTGCCAGTAGTATACGGGCAGGGACCGAGACCCAGTACTTC. It specifies CASSIRAGTETQYF.

The V call is TRBV25-1, the J call TRBJ2-1, with TRBD2 matching over 7 bases. The CDR3 totals 16 residues. The V gene end was trimmed by 4 bases and the J gene end by 7 bases; junction bases not matched to a gene: 13. Germline assignment: CDR1 MGHDK and CDR2 SYGVNS. The CDR3, as DNA: TGTGCCAGCAGTGCCATGTCGCTAGCGGTAGGGAATGAGCAGTTCTTC. This translates into CASSAMSLAVGNEQFF.

A single count supports this clone. The rearrangement links TRBV11-2 to TRBJ2-1; TRBD2 matches 9 bases. Trimming removed 2 bases from V and 9 bases from J; junction bases left unmatched: 5. The CDR3 extends over 14 amino acids. Germline CDR1 reads SGHAT; CDR2 reads FQNNGV. Here the CDR3 reads CASSLLAGRAEQFF. CDR3 coding DNA: TGTGCCAGCAGCTTACTAGCGGGAAGAGCTGAGCAGTTCTTC.

V usage is TRBV7-9 and J usage is TRBJ2-3; TRBD1 matches 9 bases. The CDR3 is 18 residues long. The V and J ends lost 5 bases and 2 bases, in that order; junction bases with no gene match: 14. Germline assignment: CDR1 SEHNR and CDR2 FQNEAQ (reference sequence). The CDR3 coding sequence is TGTGCCAGCAGCCCCCGGGGACAGGGAAGAGTATCCACAGATACGCAGTATTTT. This translates into CASSPRGQGRVSTDTQYF.

The chain uses TRBV25-1 and TRBJ2-2; D is unclear. V gave up 1 base and J gave up 4 bases, with 13 bases separating them. The CDR3 extends over 16 amino acids. Germline values: CDR1 MGHDK, CDR2 SYGVNS. Here the CDR3 reads CASSESASIFTGELFF. The CDR3 DNA follows: TGTGCCAGCAGTGAATCCGCCAGCATATTCACCGGGGAGCTGTTTTTT. Combining the CDR3 with reference TRBV25-1 and TRBJ2-2 gives the whole variable domain EADIYQTPRYLVIGTGKKITLECSQTMGHDKMYWYQQDPGMELHLIHYSYGVNSTEKGDLSSESTVSRIRTEHFPLTLESARPSHTSQYLCASSESASIFTGELFFGEGSRLTVL.

The rearrangement links TRBV5-1 to TRBJ2-3, with D possibly being TRBD2 (6 bases). With 5 bases removed from V and 6 bases from J, the gap between germline ends came to 16 bases. The CDR3 extends over 14 amino acids. CDR1 and CDR2 from the germline V gene are SGHRS and YFSETQ. The DNA for the CDR3 is TGCGCCAGCAGACGGGACTCAAAGTGGGATACGCAGTATTTT. It translates to CASRRDSKWDTQYF.

As for this clone: This sample includes further DNA sequences coding for the same CDR3. This rearrangement joins TRBV9 to TRBJ2-7; TRBD1 aligns across 8 bases. The CDR3 is made up of 14 amino acids. J was trimmed by 2 bases and V by 0 bases; bases with no gene match: 1. Germline V gene lookup returns CDR1 SGDLS and CDR2 YYNGEE. The CDR3 DNA is TGTGCCAGCAGCGTAGGACAGGGGACCTACGAGCAGTACTTC. Its protein product is CASSVGQGTYEQYF.

J is TRBJ1-1 and V is TRBV19; D is perhaps TRBD1 (6 bases). The germline V and J ends were trimmed by 7 bases and 4 bases, with 22 bases remaining between them. The germline V gene encodes CDR1 LNHDA and CDR2 SQIVND (reference sequence). This CDR3 is built from 16 residues. The CDR3 nucleotides read TGTGCCAGTACTCCCGGACAGTACGCGATGGGCACTGAAGCTTTCTTT. Translation gives CASTPGQYAMGTEAFF.

This rearrangement joins TRBV11-3 to TRBJ2-1, with 7 bases lining up with TRBD2. This CDR3 has 15 residues. Germline loops: CDR1 SGHNT, CDR2 YENEEA. V dropped 2 bases and J dropped 7; count of bases not matched to a gene: 8. DNA for the CDR3: TGTGCCAGCAGCTTACAAGGCGGGAGTGAGAATGAGCAGTTCTTC. It is translated as CASSLQGGSENEQFF. Supplemented by reference TRBV11-3 and TRBJ2-1, the full variable domain reads EAGVVQSPRYKIIEKKQPVAFWCNPISGHNTLYWYLQNLGQGPELLIRYENEEAVDDSQLPKDRFSAERLKGVDSTLKIQPAELGDSAVYLCASSLQGGSENEQFFGPGTRLTVL.

The genes are TRBV2 and TRBJ2-3; 7 nucleotides match TRBD1. The trim removed 8 bases at V and 0 bases at J, leaving 5 bases unmatched. Per the germline V gene, CDR1 is SNHLY and CDR2 is FYNNEI. The CDR3 has 14 residues. This CDR3 is CASSGTESTDTQYF. CDR3 in DNA: TGTGCCAGCTCCGGGACAGAGAGCACAGATACGCAGTATTTT.

This clone was detected many times. The chain recombines TRBV6-1 with TRBJ2-7; D is ambiguous. Trimming shortened V by 8 bases and J by 4 bases, and 9 bases separated the two germline ends. CDR1 and CDR2 (germline): MNHNS, SASEGT. CDR3 length equals 11 residues. The CDR3 nucleotides read TGTGCCAGCGTGGAGTTTTACGAGCAGTACTTC. It yields the protein CASVEFYEQYF.

The rearrangement joins TRBV6-5 to TRBJ2-5; the D gene could be TRBD1 or TRBD2 (5 bases each). The CDR3 extends over 15 amino acids. Germline values: CDR1 MNHEY, CDR2 SVGAGI. Trimming pared 0 bases from V and 4 bases from J, leaving 12 bases between. The CDR3 reads CASSYSFGTAETQYF. CDR3 bases: TGTGCCAGCAGTTACTCGTTTGGGACGGCAGAGACCCAGTACTTC.

V and J are TRBV7-8 and TRBJ2-7; D perhaps matches TRBD2 (6 bases). Trimming pared 8 bases from V and 5 bases from J, leaving 22 bases between. The length of the CDR3 is 15 residues. Germline-derived CDR1 and CDR2 are SGHVS and FQNEAQ. The CDR3: CASLLSPGAYDEQYF. DNA for the CDR3: TGTGCCAGCCTTCTTAGTCCGGGAGCTTATGACGAGCAGTACTTC.

The chain couples TRBV30 to TRBJ1-2; the D gene is possibly TRBD1 (6 bases). Per germline, CDR1 GTSNPN and CDR2 SVGIG (reference sequence). V was clipped by 2 bases and J by 2 bases, with 9 bases between them. The CDR3 is made up of 13 amino acids. This CDR3 reads CAWSPTGNYGYTF. CDR3 DNA: TGTGCCTGGAGTCCGACAGGCAACTATGGCTACACCTTC.

This clone has more than one count but fewer than ten. The V call is TRBV25-1, the J call TRBJ2-2; possible D gene TRBD1, 6 bases. The CDR3 is 16 residues long. Germline loops: CDR1 MGHDK, CDR2 SYGVNS. Deletions cut 3 bases from V and 0 bases from J, with 11 bases between. The CDR3 DNA is TGTGCCAGCAGTGAGGTACAGGGAGCGAACACCGGGGAGCTGTTTTTT. Translating it yields CASSEVQGANTGELFF.

The chain recombines TRBV6-5 with TRBJ2-1; 9 bases are shared with TRBD1. The CDR3 has 14 amino acids. The V and J ends lost 9 bases and 4 bases, in that order; junction bases with no gene match: 7. Germline values: CDR1 MNHEY, CDR2 SVGAGI. The CDR3 sequence is CASGGDRVYNEQFF. The DNA of the CDR3 is TGTGCCAGTGGGGGGGACAGGGTATACAATGAGCAGTTCTTC.

This clone was observed a few times. The chain uses TRBV4-1 and TRBJ1-5; no clear D. The CDR3 length is 15 residues. The germline gives CDR1 MGHRA, CDR2 YSYEKL. The V end was cut by 4 bases, the J end by 2 bases, with 12 bases between. In DNA, the CDR3 is TGCGCCAGCAGCCCCCAGATGACTGGCAATCAGCCCCAGCATTTT. This gives the protein CASSPQMTGNQPQHF.